The table lists the clone carrying this TCR beta chain with a few counts. Its antigen is unidentified. Carrying unique molecular identifiers, the cDNA also gained a universal primer site through template switching. TCRdb reprocessed the 5' RACE reads via MiXCR and lists one record per CDR3 protein. This table has 750,000 to 950,000 distinct CDR3 sequences, 12% appearing once. Healthy Caucasians alone served as donors. This entry comes from a study of identical twins. Study-wide points: Out-of-frame alpha sequences that twins shared showed excess low generation probability.

The CDR3 is made up of 19 amino acids. Germline loops: CDR1 DFQATT, CDR2 SNEGSKA (reference sequence). Losses at the gene ends were 0 bases for V and 4 bases for J; bases not matched to a gene: 20. These sequences were also reported in another study, on yellow fever vaccine responses in identical twins.

This receptor was obtained from a woman in her late teens or twenties in good health. This chain connects TRBV20-1 to TRBJ2-7, with 8 bases identical to TRBD1. The sequencing input was PBMCs. The CDR3 sequence is CSARERMTGDSEVWYEQYF. The CDR3 nucleotides are TGCAGTGCTAGAGAACGCATGACAGGGGACAGCGAAGTGTGGTACGAGCAGTACTTC.